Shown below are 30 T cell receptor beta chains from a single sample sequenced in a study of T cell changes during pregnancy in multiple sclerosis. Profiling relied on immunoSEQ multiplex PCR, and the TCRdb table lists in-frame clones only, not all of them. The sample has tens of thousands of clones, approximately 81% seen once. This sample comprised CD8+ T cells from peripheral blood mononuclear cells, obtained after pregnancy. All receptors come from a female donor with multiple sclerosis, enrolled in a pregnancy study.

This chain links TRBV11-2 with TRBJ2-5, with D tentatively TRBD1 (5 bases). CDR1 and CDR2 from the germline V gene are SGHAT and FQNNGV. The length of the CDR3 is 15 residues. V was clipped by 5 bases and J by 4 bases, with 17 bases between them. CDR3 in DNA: TGTGCCAGCAGCCTAGGGGTAGGCCAGGGAGAGACCCAGTACTTC. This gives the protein CASSLGVGQGETQYF. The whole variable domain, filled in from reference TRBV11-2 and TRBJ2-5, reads EAGVAQSPRYKIIEKRQSVAFWCNPISGHATLYWYQQILGQGPKLLIQFQNNGVVDDSQLPKDRFSAERLKGVDSTLKIQPAKLEDSAVYLCASSLGVGQGETQYFGPGTRLLVL.

The CDR3 DNA reads as TGCGCCAGCAGCCAAGAACGGCAGGTGGCCTCCTACGAGCAGTACTTC. It encodes CASSQERQVASYEQYF. The chain employs TRBV4-1 and TRBJ2-5; D gene ambiguous. The end of the DNA fits TRBJ2-7 better, so the J call may be wrong. This CDR3 is built from 16 residues. Germline V gives CDR1 MGHRA, CDR2 YSYEKL.

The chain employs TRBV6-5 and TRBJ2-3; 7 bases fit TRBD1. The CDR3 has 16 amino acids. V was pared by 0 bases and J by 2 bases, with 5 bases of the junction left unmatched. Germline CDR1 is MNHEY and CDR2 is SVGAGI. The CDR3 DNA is TGTGCCAGCAGTTACTCCATGACAGGGCTCACAGATACGCAGTATTTT. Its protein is CASSYSMTGLTDTQYF.

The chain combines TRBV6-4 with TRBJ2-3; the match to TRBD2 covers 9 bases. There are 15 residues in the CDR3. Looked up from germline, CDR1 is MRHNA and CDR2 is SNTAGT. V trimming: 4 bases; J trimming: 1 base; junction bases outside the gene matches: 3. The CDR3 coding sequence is TGTGCCAGCAGTGCGGCTAGCGGGGGCACAGATACGCAGTATTTT. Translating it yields CASSAASGGTDTQYF.

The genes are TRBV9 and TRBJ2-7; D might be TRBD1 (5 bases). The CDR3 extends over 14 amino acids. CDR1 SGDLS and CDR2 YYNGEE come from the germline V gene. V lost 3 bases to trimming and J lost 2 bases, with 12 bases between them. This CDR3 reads CASSGDWGPYEQYF. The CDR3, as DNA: TGTGCCAGCAGCGGAGATTGGGGCCCCTACGAGCAGTACTTC.

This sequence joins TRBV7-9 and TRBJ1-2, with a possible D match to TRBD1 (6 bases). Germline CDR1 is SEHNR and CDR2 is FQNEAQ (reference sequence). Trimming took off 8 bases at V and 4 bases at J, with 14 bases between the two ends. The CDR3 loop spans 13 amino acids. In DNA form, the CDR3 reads TGTGCCAGCGGGGGGGGCAGTCCCTATGGCTACACCTTC. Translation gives CASGGGSPYGYTF.

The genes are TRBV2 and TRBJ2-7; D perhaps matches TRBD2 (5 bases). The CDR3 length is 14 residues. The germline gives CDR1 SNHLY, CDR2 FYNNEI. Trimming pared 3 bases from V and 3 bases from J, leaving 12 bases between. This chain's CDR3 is CASSEWLRDYEQYF. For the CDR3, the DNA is TGTGCCAGCAGTGAGTGGCTGAGGGACTACGAGCAGTACTTC.

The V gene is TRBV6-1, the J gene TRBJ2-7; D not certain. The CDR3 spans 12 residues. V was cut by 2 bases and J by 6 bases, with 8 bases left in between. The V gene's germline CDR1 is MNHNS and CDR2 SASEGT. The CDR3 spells CASSEISAEQYF. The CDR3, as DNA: TGTGCCAGCAGTGAAATTAGTGCCGAGCAGTACTTC.

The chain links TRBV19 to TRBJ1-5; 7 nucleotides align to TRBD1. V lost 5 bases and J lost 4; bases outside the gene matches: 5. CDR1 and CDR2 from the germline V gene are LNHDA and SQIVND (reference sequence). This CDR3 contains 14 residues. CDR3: CASSPGGGNQPQHF. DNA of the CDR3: TGTGCCAGTAGTCCAGGGGGAGGTAATCAGCCCCAGCATTTT.

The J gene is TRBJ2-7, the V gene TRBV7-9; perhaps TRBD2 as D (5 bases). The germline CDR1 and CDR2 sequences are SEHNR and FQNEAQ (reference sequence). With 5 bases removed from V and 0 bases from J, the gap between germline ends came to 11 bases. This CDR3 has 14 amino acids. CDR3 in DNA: TGTGCCAGCAGCCTACGGGGTACCTCCTACGAGCAGTACTTC. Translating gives CASSLRGTSYEQYF.

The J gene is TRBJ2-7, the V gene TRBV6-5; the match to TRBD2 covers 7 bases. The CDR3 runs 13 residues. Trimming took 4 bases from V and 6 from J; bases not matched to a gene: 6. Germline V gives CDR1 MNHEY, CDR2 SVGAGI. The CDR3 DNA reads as TGTGCCAGCAGTTCCGACGGGGGGAGCGAGCAGTACTTC. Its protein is CASSSDGGSEQYF.

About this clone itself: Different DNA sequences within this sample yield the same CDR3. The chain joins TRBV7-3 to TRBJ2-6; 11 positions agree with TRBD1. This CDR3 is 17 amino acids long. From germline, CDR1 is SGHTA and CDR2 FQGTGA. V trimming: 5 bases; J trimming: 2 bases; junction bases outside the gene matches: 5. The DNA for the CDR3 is TGTGCCAGCAGCCTCGGACAGGGGGCGCCTGGGGCCAACGTCCTGACTTTC. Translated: CASSLGQGAPGANVLTF.

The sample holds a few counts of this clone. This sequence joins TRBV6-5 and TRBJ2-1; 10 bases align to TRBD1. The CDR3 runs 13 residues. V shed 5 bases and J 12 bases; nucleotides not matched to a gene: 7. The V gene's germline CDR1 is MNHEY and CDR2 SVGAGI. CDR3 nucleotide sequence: TGTGCCAGCAGTCTAGGGACAGGGGTTTCGCAGTTCTTC. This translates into CASSLGTGVSQFF.

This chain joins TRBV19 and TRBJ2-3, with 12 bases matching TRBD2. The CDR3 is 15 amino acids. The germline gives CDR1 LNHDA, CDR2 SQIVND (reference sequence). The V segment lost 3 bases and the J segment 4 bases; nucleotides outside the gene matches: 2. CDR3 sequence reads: CASSILAGGADTQYF. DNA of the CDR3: TGTGCCAGTAGTATCCTAGCGGGGGGGGCAGATACGCAGTATTTT.

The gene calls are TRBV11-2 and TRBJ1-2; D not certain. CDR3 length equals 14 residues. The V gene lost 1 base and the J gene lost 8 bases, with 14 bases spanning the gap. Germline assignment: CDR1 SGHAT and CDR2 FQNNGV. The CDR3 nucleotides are TGTGCCAGCAGCTTAGTTACTAAGGGAGGAGGCTACACCTTC. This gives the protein CASSLVTKGGGYTF.

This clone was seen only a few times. The CDR3 reads CAKGDSEAPNSPLHF. The CDR3 DNA reads as TGTGCCAAGGGGGACAGCGAAGCCCCTAATTCACCCCTCCACTTT. The chain couples TRBV5-4 to TRBJ1-6, with 7 bases identical to TRBD1. V shed 9 bases, J shed 6 bases, and the junction held 12 bases outside the gene matches. The V gene's germline CDR1 is SGHNT and CDR2 YYREEE (reference sequence). The length of the CDR3 is 15 residues.

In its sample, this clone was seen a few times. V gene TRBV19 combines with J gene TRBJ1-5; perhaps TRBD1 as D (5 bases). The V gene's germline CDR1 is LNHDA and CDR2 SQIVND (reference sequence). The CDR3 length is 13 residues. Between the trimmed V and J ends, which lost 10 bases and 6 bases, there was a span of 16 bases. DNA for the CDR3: TGTGCCACCGAGGGGCGGGGTCGTCAGCCCCAGCATTTT. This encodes CATEGRGRQPQHF.

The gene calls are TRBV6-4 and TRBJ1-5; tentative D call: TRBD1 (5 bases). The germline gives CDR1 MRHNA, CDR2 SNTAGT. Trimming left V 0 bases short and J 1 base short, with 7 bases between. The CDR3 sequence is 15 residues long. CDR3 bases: TGTGCCAGCAGTGACTCTGGGGGGAGCAATCAGCCCCAGCATTTT. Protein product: CASSDSGGSNQPQHF.

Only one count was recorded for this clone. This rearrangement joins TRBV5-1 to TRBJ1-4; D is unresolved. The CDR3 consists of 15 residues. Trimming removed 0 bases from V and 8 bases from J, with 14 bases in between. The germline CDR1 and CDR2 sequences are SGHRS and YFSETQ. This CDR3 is CASSLGTDGREKLFF. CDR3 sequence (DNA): TGCGCCAGCAGCTTGGGGACCGACGGGAGGGAAAAACTGTTTTTT.

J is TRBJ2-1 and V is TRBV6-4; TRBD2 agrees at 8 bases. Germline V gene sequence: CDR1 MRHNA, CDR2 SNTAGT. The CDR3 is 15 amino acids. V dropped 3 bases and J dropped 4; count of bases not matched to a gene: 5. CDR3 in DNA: TGTGCCAGCAGTGAGGCGGGGGGCAATTACAATGAGCAGTTCTTC. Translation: CASSEAGGNYNEQFF.

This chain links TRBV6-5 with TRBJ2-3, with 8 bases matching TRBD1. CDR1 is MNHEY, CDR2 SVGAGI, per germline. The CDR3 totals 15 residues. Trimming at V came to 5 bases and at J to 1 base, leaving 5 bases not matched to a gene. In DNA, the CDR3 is TGTGCCAGCAGTACAGAGGGACAGGGCACAGATACGCAGTATTTT. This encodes CASSTEGQGTDTQYF.

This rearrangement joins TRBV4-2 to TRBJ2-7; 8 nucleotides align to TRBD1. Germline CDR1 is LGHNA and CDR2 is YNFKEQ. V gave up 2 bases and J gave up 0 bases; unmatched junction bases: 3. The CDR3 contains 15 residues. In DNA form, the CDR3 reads TGTGCCAGCAGCCAACAGGGGGCGAGCTCCTACGAGCAGTACTTC. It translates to CASSQQGASSYEQYF.

In DNA, the CDR3 is TGTGCCTGGAGTCCCGGGACAGGGGACACTGAAGCTTTCTTT. Amino acids: CAWSPGTGDTEAFF. J is TRBJ1-1 and V is TRBV30; 10 bases agree with TRBD1. The CDR3 length is 14 residues. V lost 2 bases to trimming and J lost 3 bases; unmatched junction nucleotides: 3. Germline values: CDR1 GTSNPN, CDR2 SVGIG (reference sequence).

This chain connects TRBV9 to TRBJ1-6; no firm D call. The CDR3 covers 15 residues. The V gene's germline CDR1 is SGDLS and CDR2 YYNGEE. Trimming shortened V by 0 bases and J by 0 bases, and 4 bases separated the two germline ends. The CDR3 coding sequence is TGTGCCAGCAGCGTAGACAGCTCCTATAATTCACCCCTCCACTTT. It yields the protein CASSVDSSYNSPLHF. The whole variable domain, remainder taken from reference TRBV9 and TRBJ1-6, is DSGVTQTPKHLITATGQRVTLRCSPRSGDLSVYWYQQSLDQGLQFLIQYYNGEERAKGNILERFSAQQFPDLHSELNLSSLELGDSALYFCASSVDSSYNSPLHFGNGTRLTVT.

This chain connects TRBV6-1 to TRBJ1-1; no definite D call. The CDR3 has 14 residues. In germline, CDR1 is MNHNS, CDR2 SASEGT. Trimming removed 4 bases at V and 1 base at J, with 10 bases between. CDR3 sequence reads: CASSAGRENTEAFF. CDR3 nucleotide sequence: TGTGCCAGCAGTGCGGGGAGGGAGAACACTGAAGCTTTCTTT.

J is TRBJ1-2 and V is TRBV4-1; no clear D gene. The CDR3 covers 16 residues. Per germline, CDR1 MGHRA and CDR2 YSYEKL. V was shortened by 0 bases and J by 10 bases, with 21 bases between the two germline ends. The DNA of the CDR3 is TGCGCCAGCAGCCAAGATGAGGAGGGCCCCGGGGATTTCTACACCTTC. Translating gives CASSQDEEGPGDFYTF.

Here the CDR3 DNA reads TGCGCCAGCAGCTTCTCAGCGGGGGGGCCGATCCAAGAGACCCAGTACTTC. It specifies CASSFSAGGPIQETQYF. V is TRBV5-1 and J is TRBJ2-5; 10 positions agree with TRBD2. Germline assignment: CDR1 SGHRS and CDR2 YFSETQ. The J segment lost 1 base and the V segment lost 2 bases, leaving 8 bases of the junction unmatched. The CDR3 has 17 amino acids.

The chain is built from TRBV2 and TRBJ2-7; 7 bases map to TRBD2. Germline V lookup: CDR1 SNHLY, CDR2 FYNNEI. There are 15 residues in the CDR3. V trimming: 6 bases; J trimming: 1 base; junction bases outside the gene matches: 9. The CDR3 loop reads CASSPGGEVSYEQYF. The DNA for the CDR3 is TGTGCCAGCAGCCCTGGGGGGGAGGTTTCCTACGAGCAGTACTTC. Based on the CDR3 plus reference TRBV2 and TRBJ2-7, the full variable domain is EPEVTQTPSHQVTQMGQEVILRCVPISNHLYFYWYRQILGQKVEFLVSFYNNEISEKSEIFDDQFSVERPDGSNFTLKIRSTKLEDSAMYFCASSPGGEVSYEQYFGPGTRLTVT.

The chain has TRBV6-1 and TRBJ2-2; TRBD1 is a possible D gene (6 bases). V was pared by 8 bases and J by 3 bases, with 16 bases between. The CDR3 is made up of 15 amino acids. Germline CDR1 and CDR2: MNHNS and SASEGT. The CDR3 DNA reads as TGTGCCAGCCCCTGTCAGGACAGAGACACCGGGGAGCTGTTTTTT. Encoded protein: CASPCQDRDTGELFF.

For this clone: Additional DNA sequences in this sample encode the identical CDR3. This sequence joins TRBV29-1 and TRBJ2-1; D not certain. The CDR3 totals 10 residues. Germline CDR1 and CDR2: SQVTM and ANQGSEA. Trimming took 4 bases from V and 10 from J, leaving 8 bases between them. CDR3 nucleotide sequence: TGCAGCGTTGTCTCCTACGAGCAGTTCTTC. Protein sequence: CSVVSYEQFF.